The 29 T cell receptor beta chains below all came from one sample that was sequenced in a study of technical replicates of blood from a handful of donors. This table comes from immunoSEQ multiplex PCR, and its TCRdb copy is limited to in-frame clones, with some not included. This table holds tens of thousands of clones, over 95% found once. The sample taken for sequencing was T cells isolated from PBMCs. Receptors were obtained from a human donor in good health.

The V gene is TRBV14, the J gene TRBJ1-1; D not resolved. Germline-derived CDR1 and CDR2 are SGHDN and FVKESK. This CDR3 is 14 amino acids long. The V end was cut by 4 bases, the J end by 3 bases, with 12 bases between. The DNA for the CDR3 is TGTGCCAGCAGCCTTCGAATGGCGGACACTGAAGCTTTCTTT. It specifies CASSLRMADTEAFF.

The chain is built from TRBV4-1 and TRBJ2-5; 10 nucleotides align to TRBD2. This CDR3 has 16 residues. Germline assignment: CDR1 MGHRA and CDR2 YSYEKL. Trimming at V came to 4 bases and at J to 2 bases, leaving 7 bases not matched to a gene. The CDR3 protein is CASSPISTSGQETQYF. For the CDR3, the DNA is TGCGCCAGCAGCCCCATATCGACTAGCGGGCAAGAGACCCAGTACTTC.

The chain carries TRBV5-1 and TRBJ2-7; 11 nucleotides align to TRBD1. Germline CDR1 and CDR2: SGHRS and YFSETQ. V gave up 4 bases and J gave up 4 bases; unmatched junction bases: 13. CDR3 length: 17 amino acids. For the CDR3, the DNA is TGCGCCAGCAGCCCGTACCCCTCCGGGACAGGGGGATACGAGCAGTACTTC. It translates to CASSPYPSGTGGYEQYF.

The DNA of the CDR3 is TGTGCCAGCAGTTTGGGCCTTGGTGGGAGGGGGTTCTTC. As protein: CASSLGLGGRGFF. The J gene is TRBJ2-1, the V gene TRBV27; 7 bases map to TRBD2. After removal of 3 bases from V and 15 bases from J, the junction contained 11 bases not matched to a gene. This CDR3 is built from 13 residues. Germline-derived CDR1 and CDR2 are MNHEY and SMNVEV (reference sequence).

V gene TRBV4-1 combines with J gene TRBJ2-7; no clear D. Trimming stripped 3 bases from V and 9 bases from J, with 21 bases between. Germline CDR1 and CDR2: MGHRA and YSYEKL. The CDR3 has 15 amino acids. The CDR3 sequence: CASSQDQRVDFLQYF. The CDR3 DNA reads as TGCGCCAGCAGCCAGGATCAACGGGTCGACTTTCTGCAGTACTTC.

The chain has TRBV5-4 and TRBJ2-7; tentatively, D is TRBD2 (6 bases). Germline V gives CDR1 SGHNT, CDR2 YYREEE (reference sequence). Trimming took off 2 bases at V and 5 bases at J, with 23 bases between the two ends. The CDR3 runs to 17 residues. CDR3 bases: TGTGCCAGCAGCTTATTCCAATCCGGGAGAGATAGGAACGAGCAGTACTTC. This encodes CASSLFQSGRDRNEQYF.

The V and J genes are TRBV18 and TRBJ2-2; the D gene is possibly TRBD1 (6 bases). Germline assignment: CDR1 KGHSH and CDR2 LQKENI. CDR3 length: 15 amino acids. V was pared by 1 base and J by 4 bases, with 10 bases between. The CDR3: CASSPRAGATGELFF. The CDR3 DNA reads as TGTGCCAGCTCACCACGAGCAGGGGCCACCGGGGAGCTGTTTTTT.

The V call is TRBV5-8, the J call TRBJ2-7; weak D call: TRBD1 (5 bases). The germline V gene has CDR1 SGHTS and CDR2 YDEGEE. This CDR3 is 12 amino acids long. Trimming left V 7 bases short and J 6 bases short, with 14 bases between. This CDR3 reads CASRPQGREQYF. The CDR3 DNA reads TGTGCCAGCCGACCTCAGGGTCGCGAGCAGTACTTC.

This rearrangement joins TRBV7-3 to TRBJ1-2; 12 bases are a match to TRBD1. The CDR3 totals 15 residues. The germline V gene has CDR1 SGHTA and CDR2 FQGTGA. Losses at the gene ends were 2 bases for V and 5 bases for J; bases not matched to a gene: 3. The CDR3 loop reads CASSLRDRGPYGYTF. CDR3 nucleotides: TGTGCCAGCAGCTTACGGGACAGGGGGCCGTATGGCTACACCTTC.

The V and J genes are TRBV15 and TRBJ2-7, with TRBD2 as a possible D gene (6 bases). CDR1 is LNHNV, CDR2 YYDKDF, per germline (reference sequence). Trimming stripped 0 bases from V and 4 bases from J, with 13 bases between. The CDR3 contains 15 residues. The CDR3 sequence: CATSRDPGAVYEQYF. CDR3 DNA: TGTGCCACCAGCAGAGATCCGGGAGCAGTATACGAGCAGTACTTC.

Worth noting for this clone: Within the sample, other DNA sequences also encode this same CDR3. The gene calls are TRBV7-2 and TRBJ2-7; weak D call: TRBD1 (5 bases). Germline V gene lookup returns CDR1 SGHTA and CDR2 FQGNSA. This CDR3 has 12 residues. The V end lost 5 bases, the J end lost 4 bases, and 9 bases lay between the germline ends. CDR3 bases: TGTGCCAGCAGCCAGGACATTTACGAGCAGTACTTC. Translating gives CASSQDIYEQYF.

The genes are TRBV30 and TRBJ2-5, with 7 bases fitting TRBD1. Germline V lookup: CDR1 GTSNPN, CDR2 SVGIG (reference sequence). The V gene end was trimmed by 5 bases and the J gene end by 1 base; junction bases not matched to a gene: 7. The CDR3 spans 14 residues. The chain's CDR3 is CAWGGQVLQETQYF. The CDR3, as DNA: TGTGCCTGGGGCGGACAGGTCCTCCAAGAGACCCAGTACTTC.

This sequence joins TRBV5-1 and TRBJ2-7; a weak D match, TRBD1 (7 bases). Trimming pared 4 bases from V and 3 bases from J, leaving 14 bases between. Germline assignment: CDR1 SGHRS and CDR2 YFSETQ. CDR3 length equals 14 residues. The CDR3 DNA reads TGCGCCAGCAGCCCTGCGGGACAGAACTACGAGCAGTACTTC. Encoded protein: CASSPAGQNYEQYF.

The chain is built from TRBV6-5 and TRBJ2-1, with 8 bases aligning to TRBD2. The V gene end was trimmed by 2 bases and the J gene end by 9 bases; junction bases not matched to a gene: 9. Germline V gene lookup returns CDR1 MNHEY and CDR2 SVGAGI. This CDR3 region has 15 residues. The CDR3 nucleotides read TGTGCCAGCAGTTACGGGCGGGAGGCCCTTGGTGAGCAGTTCTTC. It translates to CASSYGREALGEQFF.

The rearrangement links TRBV5-1 to TRBJ2-2; D call uncertain. This CDR3 has 14 residues. Trimming stripped 1 base from V and 4 bases from J, with 8 bases between. Looked up from germline, CDR1 is SGHRS and CDR2 is YFSETQ. The CDR3 loop reads CASSLNSGTGELFF. CDR3 coding DNA: TGCGCCAGCAGCTTGAATTCGGGCACCGGGGAGCTGTTTTTT.

The chain uses TRBV27 and TRBJ2-7; TRBD2 might be the D (5 bases). Germline V gene sequence: CDR1 MNHEY, CDR2 SMNVEV (reference sequence). The CDR3 runs 12 residues. V gave up 8 bases and J gave up 3 bases, with 11 bases separating them. The CDR3 loop reads CASGLNNYEQYF. CDR3 coding DNA: TGTGCCAGCGGACTGAACAACTACGAGCAGTACTTC.

The rearrangement links TRBV29-1 to TRBJ2-5; the match to TRBD2 covers 11 bases. The CDR3 is 15 residues long. V lost 4 bases and J lost 5; bases outside the gene matches: 9. Germline V gene data show CDR1 as SQVTM and CDR2 as ANQGSEA. As DNA, the CDR3 is TGCAGCGTTGGTATAGCGGGAGGGCTAAGGGAGACCCAGTACTTC. Translating gives CSVGIAGGLRETQYF.

This clone was detected only once. This chain connects TRBV6-5 to TRBJ2-5; 7 bases match TRBD1. The junction had 4 bases not matched to a gene; V was cut back by 0 bases and J by 3 bases. The germline CDR1 and CDR2 sequences are MNHEY and SVGAGI. CDR3 length: 15 amino acids. The CDR3 sequence is CASSYSTGTEETQYF. Here the CDR3 DNA reads TGTGCCAGCAGTTACTCGACAGGGACAGAAGAGACCCAGTACTTC.

This clone appeared a single time. The chain couples TRBV13 to TRBJ2-7; possible D gene TRBD2, 6 bases. Between the trimmed V and J ends, which lost 0 bases and 9 bases, there was a span of 6 bases. Per the germline V gene, CDR1 is PRHDT and CDR2 is FYEKMQ (reference sequence). The CDR3 length is 11 residues. CDR3 in amino acids: CASSLGGGQYF. CDR3 nucleotide sequence: TGTGCCAGCAGCTTAGGCGGGGGGCAGTACTTC.

This chain joins TRBV10-3 and TRBJ2-7; 9 bases map to TRBD2. CDR3 size: 13 residues. Germline CDR1 reads ENHRY; CDR2 reads SYGVKD. With 6 bases clipped from V and 5 bases from J, the junction kept 5 bases outside the gene matches. The CDR3 DNA follows: TGTGCCATCAGGGCCTCTAGCGGGAACGAGCAGTACTTC. Translated: CAIRASSGNEQYF.

The rearrangement uses TRBV11-2 and TRBJ2-2; tentative D call: TRBD2 (6 bases). The length of the CDR3 is 14 residues. V lost 1 base, J lost 4 bases, and 7 bases lay in between. Germline V gene data show CDR1 as SGHAT and CDR2 as FQNNGV. This CDR3 is CASSLVTSTGELFF. The CDR3 DNA sequence: TGTGCCAGCAGCTTAGTGACTAGCACCGGGGAGCTGTTTTTT.

The genes are TRBV13 and TRBJ2-7, with 13 nucleotides matching TRBD2. In germline, CDR1 is PRHDT, CDR2 FYEKMQ (reference sequence). This CDR3 comprises 15 residues. V trimming: 5 bases; J trimming: 8 bases; junction bases outside the gene matches: 9. Written as DNA, the CDR3 is TGTGCCAGCAGCACCCCCGGGACTAGCGGGAATCAGCAGTACTTC. Translating it yields CASSTPGTSGNQQYF.

The chain has TRBV4-2 and TRBJ2-1; D perhaps matches TRBD2 (6 bases). Germline CDR1 and CDR2: LGHNA and YNFKEQ. The CDR3 length is 14 residues. Trimming took off 5 bases at V and 4 bases at J, with 12 bases between the two ends. The CDR3 DNA is TGTGCCAGCAGCGGCTCGGGACTTTACAATGAGCAGTTCTTC. Protein: CASSGSGLYNEQFF.

V usage is TRBV29-1 and J usage is TRBJ1-1; D unclear. The germline CDR1 and CDR2 sequences are SQVTM and ANQGSEA. The CDR3 totals 9 residues. With 7 bases removed from V and 12 bases from J, the gap between germline ends came to 12 bases. DNA of the CDR3: TGCAGCGACGGAGGGATAACTTTCTTT. This gives the protein CSDGGITFF.

J is TRBJ2-1 and V is TRBV29-1; 7 nucleotides match TRBD2. The CDR3 totals 13 residues. Trimming took 3 bases from V and 5 from J; bases not matched to a gene: 4. Per the germline V gene, CDR1 is SQVTM and CDR2 is ANQGSEA. CDR3 nucleotides: TGCAGCGTTGACCCTAGCGGAGACAATGAGCAGTTCTTC. This gives the protein CSVDPSGDNEQFF.

This chain uses TRBV29-1 with TRBJ1-2, with TRBD1 matching over 9 bases. The CDR3 length is 13 residues. Unmatched junction bases numbered 8, after V lost 7 bases and J lost 5 bases. The germline gives CDR1 SQVTM, CDR2 ANQGSEA. DNA for the CDR3: TGCAGCGACGCCGGGACAGGGTCTTATGGCTACACCTTC. It yields the protein CSDAGTGSYGYTF.

The rearrangement uses TRBV27 and TRBJ2-6; D may be TRBD1 (5 bases). V dropped 6 bases and J dropped 4 bases, with 10 bases sitting between them. This CDR3 spans 14 amino acids. Germline-derived CDR1 and CDR2 are MNHEY and SMNVEV (reference sequence). The chain's CDR3 is CASSVTAGANVLTF. The CDR3 DNA reads TGTGCCAGCAGCGTGACAGCAGGGGCCAACGTCCTGACTTTC.

The rearrangement links TRBV6-5 to TRBJ1-2, with D possibly being TRBD1 (6 bases). V was shortened by 2 bases and J by 8 bases, with 15 bases between the two germline ends. Germline V CDR1 and CDR2: MNHEY, SVGAGI. This CDR3 contains 14 residues. CDR3 residues: CASSYREGERGYTF. The CDR3 DNA is TGTGCCAGCAGTTACAGGGAGGGGGAGCGGGGCTACACCTTC.

This clone occurred once. This CDR3 reads CASSSLNRGRKQFF. The CDR3 DNA reads as TGTGCCAGCAGCTCCCTAAACAGGGGGCGCAAGCAGTTCTTC. The chain is built from TRBV11-2 and TRBJ2-1; the match to TRBD1 covers 9 bases. CDR1 and CDR2 (germline): SGHAT, FQNNGV. CDR3 length: 14 amino acids. The ends lost 4 bases at V and 11 bases at J; junction bases unmatched: 9.